The T cell receptor beta chain described here comes from a study of shared clonotypes between healthy human individuals. The overall study: The study used three CD4 naive, three CD4 memory, two CD8 naive and one CD8 memory plate per donor. Broader study findings: Sequencing depth was predicted to influence how clonotypes are shared among donors.

Germline CDR1 is SGHAT and CDR2 is FQNNGV. The CDR3 loop spans 15 amino acids. V was pared by 5 bases and J by 5 bases, with 19 bases between. The method was immunoSEQ multiplex PCR; TCRdb's version includes in-frame clones alone and lacks a portion of them. Altogether 2 million to 3 million clones are present, more than 85% being singletons, with the ten largest covering more than 0.35%. As regards this clone: Its antigen is undetermined.

The genes are TRBV11-2 and TRBJ2-7, with no clear D. Sequencing input: naive CD4+ T cells from PBMCs. Subset here: CD45RA+ positively selected. The receptor's source is a man younger than 30 in good health. Some clones in this sample may be carry-over from other donors' samples. The CDR3 DNA reads as TGTGCCAGCAGCGTTACTCAGAGTAGTCGGGACGAGCAGTACTTC. This translates into CASSVTQSSRDEQYF.